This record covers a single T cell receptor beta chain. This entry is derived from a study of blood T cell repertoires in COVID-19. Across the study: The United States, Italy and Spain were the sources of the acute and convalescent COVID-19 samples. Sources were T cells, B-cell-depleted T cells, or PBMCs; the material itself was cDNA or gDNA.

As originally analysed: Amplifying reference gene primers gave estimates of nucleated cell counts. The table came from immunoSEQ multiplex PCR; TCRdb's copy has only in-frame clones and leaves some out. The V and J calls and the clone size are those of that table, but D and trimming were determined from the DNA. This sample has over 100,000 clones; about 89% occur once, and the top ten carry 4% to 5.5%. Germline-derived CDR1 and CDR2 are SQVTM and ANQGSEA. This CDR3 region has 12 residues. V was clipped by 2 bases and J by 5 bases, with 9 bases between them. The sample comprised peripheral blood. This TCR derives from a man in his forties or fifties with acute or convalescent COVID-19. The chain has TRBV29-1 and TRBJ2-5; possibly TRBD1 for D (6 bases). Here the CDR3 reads CSVERQGETQYF. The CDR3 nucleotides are TGCAGCGTTGAACGTCAGGGGGAGACCCAGTACTTC.